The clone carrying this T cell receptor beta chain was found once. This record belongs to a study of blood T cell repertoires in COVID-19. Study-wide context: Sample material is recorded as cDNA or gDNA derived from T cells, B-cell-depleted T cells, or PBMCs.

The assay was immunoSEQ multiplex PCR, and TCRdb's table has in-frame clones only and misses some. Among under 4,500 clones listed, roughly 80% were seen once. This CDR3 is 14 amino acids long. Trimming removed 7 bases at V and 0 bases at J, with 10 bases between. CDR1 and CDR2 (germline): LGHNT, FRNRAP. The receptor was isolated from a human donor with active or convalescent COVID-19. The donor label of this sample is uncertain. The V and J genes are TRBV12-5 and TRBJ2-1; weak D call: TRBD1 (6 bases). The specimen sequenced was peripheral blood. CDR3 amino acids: CASARTDSYNEQFF. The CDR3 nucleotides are TGTGCTAGTGCCCGGACAGACTCCTACAATGAGCAGTTCTTC.